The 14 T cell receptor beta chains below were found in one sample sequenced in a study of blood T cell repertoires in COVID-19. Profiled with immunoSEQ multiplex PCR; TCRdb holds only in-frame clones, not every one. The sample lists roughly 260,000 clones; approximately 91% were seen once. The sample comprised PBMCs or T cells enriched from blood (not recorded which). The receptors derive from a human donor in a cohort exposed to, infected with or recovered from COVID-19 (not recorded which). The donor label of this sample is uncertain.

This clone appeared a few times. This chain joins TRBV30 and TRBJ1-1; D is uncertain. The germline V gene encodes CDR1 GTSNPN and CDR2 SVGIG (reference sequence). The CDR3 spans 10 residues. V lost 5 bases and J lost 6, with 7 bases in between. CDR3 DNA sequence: TGTGCCTGGGATATCGCTGAAGCTTTCTTT. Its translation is CAWDIAEAFF. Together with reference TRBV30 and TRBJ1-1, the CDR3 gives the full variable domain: SQTIHQWPATLVQPVGSPLSLECTVEGTSNPNLYWYRQAAGRGLQLLFYSVGIGQISSEVPQNLSASRPQDRQFILSSKKLLLSDSGFYLCAWDIAEAFFGQGTRLTVV.

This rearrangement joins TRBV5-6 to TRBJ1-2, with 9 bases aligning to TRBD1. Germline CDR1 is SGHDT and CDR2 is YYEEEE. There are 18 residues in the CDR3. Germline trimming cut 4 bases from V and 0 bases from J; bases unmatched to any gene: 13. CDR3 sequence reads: CASSRDRENKRTNYGYTF. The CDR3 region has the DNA TGTGCCAGCAGCCGGGACAGGGAAAATAAACGTACTAACTATGGCTACACCTTC.

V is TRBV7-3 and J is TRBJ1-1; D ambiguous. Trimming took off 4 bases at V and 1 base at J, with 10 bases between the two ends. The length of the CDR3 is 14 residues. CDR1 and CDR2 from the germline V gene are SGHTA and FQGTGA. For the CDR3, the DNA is TGTGCCAGCAGCTCCCCCGGGGAGAACACTGAAGCTTTCTTT. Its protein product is CASSSPGENTEAFF.

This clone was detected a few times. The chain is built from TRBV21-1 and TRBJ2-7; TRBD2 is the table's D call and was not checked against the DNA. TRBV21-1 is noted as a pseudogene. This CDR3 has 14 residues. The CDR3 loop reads CASSRRRGSYEQYF. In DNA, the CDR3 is TGTGCCAGCAGCAGACGGCGGGGCTCCTACGAGCAGTACTTC.

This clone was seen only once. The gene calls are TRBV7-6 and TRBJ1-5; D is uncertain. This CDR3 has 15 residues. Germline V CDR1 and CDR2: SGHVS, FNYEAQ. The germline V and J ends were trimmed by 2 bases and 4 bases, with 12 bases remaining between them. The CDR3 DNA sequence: TGTGCCAGCAGCTTATATTTGGGCTTGAATCAGCCCCAGCATTTT. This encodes CASSLYLGLNQPQHF. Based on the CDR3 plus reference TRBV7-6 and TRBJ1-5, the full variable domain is GAGVSQSPRYKVTKRGQDVALRCDPISGHVSLYWYRQALGQGPEFLTYFNYEAQQDKSGLPNDRFSAERPEGSISTLTIQRTEQRDSAMYRCASSLYLGLNQPQHFGDGTRLSIL.

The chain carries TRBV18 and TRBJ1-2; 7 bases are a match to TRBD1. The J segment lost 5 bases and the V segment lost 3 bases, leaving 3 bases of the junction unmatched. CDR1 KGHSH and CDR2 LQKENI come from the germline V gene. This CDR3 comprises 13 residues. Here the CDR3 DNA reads TGTGCCAGCTCACCCGGACAGGCGTATGGCTACACCTTC. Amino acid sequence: CASSPGQAYGYTF.

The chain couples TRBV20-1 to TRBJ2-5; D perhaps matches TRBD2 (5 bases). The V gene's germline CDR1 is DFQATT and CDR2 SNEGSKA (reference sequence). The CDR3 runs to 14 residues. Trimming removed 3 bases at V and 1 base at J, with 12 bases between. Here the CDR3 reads CSASLLVIQETQYF. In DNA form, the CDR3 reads TGCAGTGCTAGTCTACTAGTGATCCAAGAGACCCAGTACTTC.

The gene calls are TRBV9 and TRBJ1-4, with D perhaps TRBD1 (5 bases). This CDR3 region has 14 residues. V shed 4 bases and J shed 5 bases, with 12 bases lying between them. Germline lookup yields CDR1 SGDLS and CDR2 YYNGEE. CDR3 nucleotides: TGTGCCAGCAGCTCGGCAGGGCGGAATGAAAAACTGTTTTTT. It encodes CASSSAGRNEKLFF.

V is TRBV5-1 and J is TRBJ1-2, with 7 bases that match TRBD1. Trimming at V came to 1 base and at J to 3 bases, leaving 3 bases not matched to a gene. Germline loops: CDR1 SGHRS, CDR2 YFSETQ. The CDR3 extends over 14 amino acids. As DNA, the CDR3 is TGCGCCAGCAGCTTGCCCGGGACAGACTATGGCTACACCTTC. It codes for CASSLPGTDYGYTF.

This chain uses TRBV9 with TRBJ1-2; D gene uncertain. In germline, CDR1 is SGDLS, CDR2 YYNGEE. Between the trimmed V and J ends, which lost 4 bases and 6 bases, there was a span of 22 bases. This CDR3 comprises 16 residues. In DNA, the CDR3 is TGTGCCAGCAGCCCCGGCGCGGTATCTATCCCGAATGGCTACACCTTC. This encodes CASSPGAVSIPNGYTF.

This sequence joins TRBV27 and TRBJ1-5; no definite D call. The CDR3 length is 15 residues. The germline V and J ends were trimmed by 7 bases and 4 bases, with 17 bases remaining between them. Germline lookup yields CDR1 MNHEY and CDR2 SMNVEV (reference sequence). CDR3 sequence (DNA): TGTGCCAGCACCTTACGGGGTAACGGGAATCAGCCCCAGCATTTT. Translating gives CASTLRGNGNQPQHF.

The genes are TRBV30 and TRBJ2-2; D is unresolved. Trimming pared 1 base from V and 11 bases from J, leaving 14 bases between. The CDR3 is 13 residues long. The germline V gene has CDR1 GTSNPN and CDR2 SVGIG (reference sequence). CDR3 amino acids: CAWSASWARELFF. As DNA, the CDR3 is TGTGCCTGGAGTGCTTCCTGGGCCAGAGAGCTGTTTTTT.

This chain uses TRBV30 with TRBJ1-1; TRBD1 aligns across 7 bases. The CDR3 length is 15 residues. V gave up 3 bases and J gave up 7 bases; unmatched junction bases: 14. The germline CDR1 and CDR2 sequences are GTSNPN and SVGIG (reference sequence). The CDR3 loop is CAWSRDTGTAHEAFF. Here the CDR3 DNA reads TGTGCCTGGAGCCGAGACACCGGGACAGCCCATGAAGCTTTCTTT.

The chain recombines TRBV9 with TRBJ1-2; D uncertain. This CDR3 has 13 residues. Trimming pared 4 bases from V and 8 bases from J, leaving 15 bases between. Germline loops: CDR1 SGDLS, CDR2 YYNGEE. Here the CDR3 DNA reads TGTGCCAGCAGCCTATACCCCTTGGAGGGCTACACCTTC. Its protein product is CASSLYPLEGYTF.